These T cell receptor beta chains were read from a single sample in a study of T cells in localized non-small cell lung cancer. Profiling relied on immunoSEQ multiplex PCR, and the TCRdb table lists in-frame clones only, not all of them. The sample contains fewer than 40,000 clones, over 75% of which appear only once. The sequences come from peripheral blood mononuclear cells, collected before any cancer treatment. The receptors were sampled from a woman aged 40-69 years with stage III lung adenocarcinoma. The CDR3 runs from the conserved cysteine through the conserved F or W. The order of the fields is D gene, J gene, clone size, V gene, CDR3 DNA, CDR3 protein. D genes are given only for firm matches. A clone size is listed for some rows: how often the clone was seen (once, few, many), or a class if it is expanded.

d_gene: TRBD1; j_gene: TRBJ2-2; abundance: .; v_gene: TRBV19; CDR3nt: TGTGCCAGTAGTTTGGTCCCGGGACAGGGTTTGGGGCTGTTTTTT; CDR3aa: CASSLVPGQGLGLFF
d_gene: TRBD1; j_gene: TRBJ2-6; abundance: .; v_gene: TRBV4-2; CDR3nt: TGTGCCAGCAGCCAAGAGCCAAGAGGACAGGGAGTATTTGGGGCCAACGTCCTGACTTTC; CDR3aa: CASSQEPRGQGVFGANVLTF
d_gene: .; j_gene: TRBJ2-1; abundance: .; v_gene: TRBV5-1; CDR3nt: TGCGCCAGCAGCCTCGACCTCAATGAGCAGTTCTTC; CDR3aa: CASSLDLNEQFF
d_gene: .; j_gene: TRBJ1-4; abundance: once; v_gene: TRBV5-6; CDR3nt: TGTGCCAGCGGGGACACTGCTAATGAAAAACTGTTTTTT; CDR3aa: CASGDTANEKLFF
d_gene: TRBD2; j_gene: TRBJ2-5; abundance: .; v_gene: TRBV6-1; CDR3nt: TGTGCCAGCACCATCTCGCGGGGGGGGTTAGAGACCCAGTACTTC; CDR3aa: CASTISRGGLETQYF
d_gene: TRBD1; j_gene: TRBJ2-7; abundance: .; v_gene: TRBV27; CDR3nt: TGTGCCAGCAGTCCGCGACAGGGGGTACCGTCCGAGCAGTACTTC; CDR3aa: CASSPRQGVPSEQYF
d_gene: TRBD1; j_gene: TRBJ1-2; abundance: .; v_gene: TRBV9; CDR3nt: TGTGCCAGCAGCCCCCGGACAGGGAAGAACTATGGCTACACCTTC; CDR3aa: CASSPRTGKNYGYTF
d_gene: .; j_gene: TRBJ1-3; abundance: .; v_gene: TRBV30; CDR3nt: TGTGCCTGGAGTGCAGGGACTGGAAACACCATATATTTT; CDR3aa: CAWSAGTGNTIYF
d_gene: TRBD2; j_gene: TRBJ2-2; abundance: .; v_gene: TRBV7-3; CDR3nt: TGTGCCAGCAGCTTAATAGCGGGGCCCACCGGGGAGCTGTTTTTT; CDR3aa: CASSLIAGPTGELFF
d_gene: .; j_gene: TRBJ1-1; abundance: once; v_gene: TRBV27; CDR3nt: TGTGCCAGCTCCCCGCGTGGTGGTGGAGCTTTCTTT; CDR3aa: CASSPRGGGAFF
d_gene: TRBD2; j_gene: TRBJ2-1; abundance: .; v_gene: TRBV28; CDR3nt: TGTGCCAGCAGTTCCCCCGGGACTAGCTCCTACAATGAGCAGTTCTTC; CDR3aa: CASSSPGTSSYNEQFF
d_gene: .; j_gene: TRBJ2-1; abundance: .; v_gene: TRBV11-3; CDR3nt: TGTGCCAGCAGCTTAGGAGGGGGGAATGAGCAGTTCTTC; CDR3aa: CASSLGGGNEQFF
d_gene: .; j_gene: TRBJ2-2; abundance: .; v_gene: TRBV30; CDR3nt: TGTGCCTGGAGTGTATCCCAGGCGTACACCGGGGAGCTGTTTTTT; CDR3aa: CAWSVSQAYTGELFF
d_gene: .; j_gene: TRBJ2-7; abundance: .; v_gene: TRBV28; CDR3nt: TGTGCCAGCGAGAAGGTTGGAGCCACCCGCGAGCAGTACTTC; CDR3aa: CASEKVGATREQYF
d_gene: TRBD1; j_gene: TRBJ1-1; abundance: .; v_gene: TRBV10-3; CDR3nt: TGTGCCATCAGGACAGGGGTGAACACTGAAGCTTTCTTT; CDR3aa: CAIRTGVNTEAFF
d_gene: .; j_gene: TRBJ1-6; abundance: .; v_gene: TRBV19; CDR3nt: TGTGCCAGTAGTATGTCCAGGGGTAACAATTCACCCCTCCACTTT; CDR3aa: CASSMSRGNNSPLHF
d_gene: TRBD1; j_gene: TRBJ1-1; abundance: .; v_gene: TRBV30; CDR3nt: TGTGCCTGGAGCCTCGACAGGGTAAAGACTGAAGCTTTCTTT; CDR3aa: CAWSLDRVKTEAFF
d_gene: TRBD1; j_gene: TRBJ2-7; abundance: .; v_gene: TRBV4-2; CDR3nt: TGTGCCAGCAGCACCAAGACAGGGGACAGCTCCTACGAGCAGTACTTC; CDR3aa: CASSTKTGDSSYEQYF
d_gene: TRBD1; j_gene: TRBJ1-4; abundance: .; v_gene: TRBV6-1; CDR3nt: TGTGCCAGCAGTAGGACAGGGCCTAATGAAAAACTGTTTTTT; CDR3aa: CASSRTGPNEKLFF
d_gene: .; j_gene: TRBJ2-7; abundance: few; v_gene: TRBV6-1; CDR3nt: TGTGCCAGCAGGAGGATGAGCGAGCAGTACTTC; CDR3aa: CASRRMSEQYF
d_gene: .; j_gene: TRBJ1-2; abundance: .; v_gene: TRBV7-9; CDR3nt: TGTGCCAGCAGCTTAGGTGGACTTAACTATGGCTACACCTTC; CDR3aa: CASSLGGLNYGYTF
d_gene: TRBD2; j_gene: TRBJ2-3; abundance: .; v_gene: TRBV7-2; CDR3nt: TGTGCCAGCAGCTCCCCGACTAGCCCAGATACGCAGTATTTT; CDR3aa: CASSSPTSPDTQYF
d_gene: .; j_gene: TRBJ2-5; abundance: .; v_gene: TRBV27; CDR3nt: TGTGCCAGCAGTTCACCCCGGGCAGTAGGGGAGACCCAGTACTTC; CDR3aa: CASSSPRAVGETQYF
d_gene: .; j_gene: TRBJ1-1; abundance: .; v_gene: TRBV7-2; CDR3nt: TGTGCCAGCAGCCCTTACACACGGGAGGGTGAAGCTTTCTTT; CDR3aa: CASSPYTREGEAFF
d_gene: TRBD1; j_gene: TRBJ2-1; abundance: .; v_gene: TRBV10-2; CDR3nt: TGCGCCAGCAGTGACGTGACAGGGTCCTACAATGAGCAGTTCTTC; CDR3aa: CASSDVTGSYNEQFF
d_gene: .; j_gene: TRBJ2-7; abundance: once; v_gene: TRBV7-2; CDR3nt: TGTGCCAGCAGCTTAGCGGGAGGAGGGGGCGTCTACGAGCAGTACTTC; CDR3aa: CASSLAGGGGVYEQYF
d_gene: TRBD1; j_gene: TRBJ2-7; abundance: few; v_gene: TRBV7-8; CDR3nt: TGTGCCAGCAGCTTAGGGGGACAGGGCCTTTCCTACGAGCAGTACTTC; CDR3aa: CASSLGGQGLSYEQYF
d_gene: TRBD1; j_gene: TRBJ1-5; abundance: .; v_gene: TRBV5-6; CDR3nt: TGTGCCAGCAGCCTGGGGACAGCCCTCAATCAGCCCCAGCATTTT; CDR3aa: CASSLGTALNQPQHF
d_gene: .; j_gene: TRBJ2-7; abundance: .; v_gene: TRBV27; CDR3nt: TGTGCCAGCAGTTTAAAGGACAGCTCCTACGAGCAGTACTTC; CDR3aa: CASSLKDSSYEQYF
d_gene: .; j_gene: TRBJ1-4; abundance: .; v_gene: TRBV29-1; CDR3nt: TGCAGCGTCTCCAGGACAGAAAATGAAAAACTGTTTTTT; CDR3aa: CSVSRTENEKLFF
d_gene: TRBD1; j_gene: TRBJ1-2; abundance: .; v_gene: TRBV6-5; CDR3nt: TGTGCCAGCAGTTGGGGGCCCGGGACAGGGGTTGATGGCTACACCTTC; CDR3aa: CASSWGPGTGVDGYTF
d_gene: TRBD1; j_gene: TRBJ1-2; abundance: once; v_gene: TRBV5-1; CDR3nt: TGCGCCAGCAGCTTTGCAGGGGGAACTGGCTACACCTTC; CDR3aa: CASSFAGGTGYTF
d_gene: TRBD2; j_gene: TRBJ2-3; abundance: .; v_gene: TRBV28; CDR3nt: TGTGCCAGCAGCGAACTAGCGGGAGGACCAGATACGCAGTATTTT; CDR3aa: CASSELAGGPDTQYF
d_gene: .; j_gene: TRBJ1-4; abundance: once; v_gene: TRBV6-5; CDR3nt: TGTGCCAGCAGTTACTGGGGTGCGGGGCTACAAGAAAAACTGTTTTTT; CDR3aa: CASSYWGAGLQEKLFF
d_gene: TRBD1; j_gene: TRBJ1-2; abundance: .; v_gene: TRBV19; CDR3nt: TGTGCCAGTAACACGTATGGGCAGGGGGCCGCTTCGTGGGGCTACACCTTC; CDR3aa: CASNTYGQGAASWGYTF